These T cell receptor beta chains were read from a single sample in a study of OX40 agonist ivuxolimab in advanced cancers. TCRdb's table, derived via immunoSEQ multiplex PCR, lists solely in-frame clones and lacks some. The sample lists 35,000 or so clones; roughly 90% were seen once. The sample here was CD4+ or CD8+ T cells sorted from blood, taken in a trial of the OX40 agonist ivuxolimab. The receptors originated from an adult with an advanced solid tumor such as melanoma, head and neck, liver or kidney cancer. The CDR3 runs from the conserved cysteine through the conserved F or W. The order of the fields is D gene, V gene, J gene, CDR3 DNA, CDR3 protein. The D gene is left open where the match is weak.

d_call: -
v_call: TRBV2
j_call: TRBJ1-5
cdr3_nt: TGTGCCAGCAGTGTCTGGGCGAATCAGCCCCAGCATTTT
cdr3_aa: CASSVWANQPQHF

d_call: TRBD1
v_call: TRBV19
j_call: TRBJ1-2
cdr3_nt: TGTGCCAGTAGTATAGCACGGACAGGCTATGGCTACACCTTC
cdr3_aa: CASSIARTGYGYTF

d_call: -
v_call: TRBV7-9
j_call: TRBJ2-5
cdr3_nt: TGTGCCAGCAGCATATTAGAGACCCAGTACTTC
cdr3_aa: CASSILETQYF

d_call: TRBD1
v_call: TRBV6-6
j_call: TRBJ2-7
cdr3_nt: TGTGCCACCAAGGGGGGACAGGGTTGGTGGGAGCAGTACTTC
cdr3_aa: CATKGGQGWWEQYF

d_call: -
v_call: TRBV10-3
j_call: TRBJ1-2
cdr3_nt: TGTGCCATCAGTGAGTCCGGGAAGGGATATGGCTACACCTTC
cdr3_aa: CAISESGKGYGYTF

d_call: -
v_call: TRBV7-8
j_call: TRBJ2-1
cdr3_nt: TGTGCCAGCAGCCTGCGCTACAATGAGCAGTTCTTC
cdr3_aa: CASSLRYNEQFF

d_call: -
v_call: TRBV7-8
j_call: TRBJ2-7
cdr3_nt: TGTGCCAGCAGCTACCGGGCTAGCAGGGGCACAGGGAGCTCCTACGAGCAGTACTTC
cdr3_aa: CASSYRASRGTGSSYEQYF

d_call: -
v_call: TRBV7-3
j_call: TRBJ2-1
cdr3_nt: TGTGCCAGCAGCCGGCTAGGGGATGAGCAGTTCTTC
cdr3_aa: CASSRLGDEQFF

d_call: -
v_call: TRBV5-6
j_call: TRBJ1-1
cdr3_nt: TGTGCCAGCAGCCTCGGGGTCGTCGGTGCTTTCTTT
cdr3_aa: CASSLGVVGAFF

d_call: TRBD2
v_call: TRBV10-3
j_call: TRBJ2-3
cdr3_nt: TGTGCCACCGGACTAGCGGGAGGGCCGACAGATACGCAGTATTTT
cdr3_aa: CATGLAGGPTDTQYF